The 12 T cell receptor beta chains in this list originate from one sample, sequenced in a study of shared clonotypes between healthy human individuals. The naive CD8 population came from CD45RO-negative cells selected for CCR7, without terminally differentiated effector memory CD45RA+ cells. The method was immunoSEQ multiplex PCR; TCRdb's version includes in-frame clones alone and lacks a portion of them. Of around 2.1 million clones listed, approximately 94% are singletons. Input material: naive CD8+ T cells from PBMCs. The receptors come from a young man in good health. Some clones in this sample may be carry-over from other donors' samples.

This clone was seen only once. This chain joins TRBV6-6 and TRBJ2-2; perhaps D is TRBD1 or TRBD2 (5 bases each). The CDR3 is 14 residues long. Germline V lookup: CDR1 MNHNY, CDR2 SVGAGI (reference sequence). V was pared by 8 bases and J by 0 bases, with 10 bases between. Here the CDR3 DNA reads TGTGCCAGCCGGGACCCTACGAACACCGGGGAGCTGTTTTTT. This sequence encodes CASRDPTNTGELFF.

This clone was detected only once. The CDR3 sequence: CASSWDREGEQYF. In nucleotides, the CDR3 is TGTGCCAGCAGCTGGGACAGGGAGGGCGAGCAGTACTTC. The rearrangement joins TRBV7-9 to TRBJ2-7; 9 bases line up with TRBD1. Germline values: CDR1 SEHNR, CDR2 FQNEAQ (reference sequence). This CDR3 has 13 residues. J gave up 6 bases and V 4 bases, and 4 bases lay outside the gene matches.

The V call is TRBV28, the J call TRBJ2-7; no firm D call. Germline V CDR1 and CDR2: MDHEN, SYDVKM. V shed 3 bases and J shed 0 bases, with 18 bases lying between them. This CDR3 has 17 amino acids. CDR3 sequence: CASSFYEEAGTSYEQYF. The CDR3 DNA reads TGTGCCAGCAGTTTTTATGAAGAGGCAGGAACCTCCTACGAGCAGTACTTC.

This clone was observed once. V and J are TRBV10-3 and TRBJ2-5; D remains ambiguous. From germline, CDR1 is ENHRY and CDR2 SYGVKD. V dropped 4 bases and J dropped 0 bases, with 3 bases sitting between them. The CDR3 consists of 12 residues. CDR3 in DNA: TGTGCCATCAGTGTAGACCAAGAGACCCAGTACTTC. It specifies CAISVDQETQYF.

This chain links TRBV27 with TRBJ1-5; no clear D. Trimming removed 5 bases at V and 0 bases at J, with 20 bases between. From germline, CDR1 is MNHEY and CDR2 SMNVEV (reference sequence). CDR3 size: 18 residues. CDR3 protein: CASSRSGRAGNSNQPQHF. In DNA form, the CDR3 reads TGTGCCAGCAGTCGTTCCGGCCGAGCTGGAAATAGCAATCAGCCCCAGCATTTT.

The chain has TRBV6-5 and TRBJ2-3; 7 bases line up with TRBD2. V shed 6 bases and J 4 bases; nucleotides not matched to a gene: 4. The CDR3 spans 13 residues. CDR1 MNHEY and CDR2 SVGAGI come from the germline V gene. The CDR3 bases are TGTGCCAGCAGGCGGGAGAGGTCAGATACGCAGTATTTT. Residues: CASRRERSDTQYF.

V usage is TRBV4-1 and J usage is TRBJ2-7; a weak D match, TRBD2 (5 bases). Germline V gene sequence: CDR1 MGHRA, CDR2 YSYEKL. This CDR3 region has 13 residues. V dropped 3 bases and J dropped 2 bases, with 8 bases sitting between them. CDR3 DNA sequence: TGCGCCAGCAGCCACTTAGCGACCTACGAGCAGTACTTC. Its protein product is CASSHLATYEQYF.

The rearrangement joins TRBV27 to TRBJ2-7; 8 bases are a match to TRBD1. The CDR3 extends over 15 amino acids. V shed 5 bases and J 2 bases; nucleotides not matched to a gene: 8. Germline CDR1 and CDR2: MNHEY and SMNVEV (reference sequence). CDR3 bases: TGTGCCAGCAGTCCAATAGGACAGGGACCCTACGAGCAGTACTTC. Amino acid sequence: CASSPIGQGPYEQYF.

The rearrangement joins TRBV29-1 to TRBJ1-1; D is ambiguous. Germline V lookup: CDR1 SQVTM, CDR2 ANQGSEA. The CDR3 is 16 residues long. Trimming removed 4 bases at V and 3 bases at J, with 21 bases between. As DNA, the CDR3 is TGCAGCGTTGCCCACCCCAAGGCTAATGGCGACACTGAAGCTTTCTTT. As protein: CSVAHPKANGDTEAFF.

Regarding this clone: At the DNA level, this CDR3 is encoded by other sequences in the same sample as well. The CDR3: CASSSGLAAYEQYF. In nucleotides, the CDR3 is TGTGCCAGCAGCTCGGGACTAGCGGCCTACGAGCAGTACTTC. The chain couples TRBV7-6 to TRBJ2-7; 11 nucleotides agree with TRBD2. CDR3 length: 14 residues. Germline V gives CDR1 SGHVS, CDR2 FNYEAQ. J lost 2 bases, V lost 4 bases, and 1 base had no gene match.

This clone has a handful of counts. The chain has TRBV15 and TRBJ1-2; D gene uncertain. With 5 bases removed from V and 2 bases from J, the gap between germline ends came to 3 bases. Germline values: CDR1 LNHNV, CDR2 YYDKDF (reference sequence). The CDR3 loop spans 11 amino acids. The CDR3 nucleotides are TGTGCCACCAGCGGAAACTATGGCTACACCTTC. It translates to CATSGNYGYTF.

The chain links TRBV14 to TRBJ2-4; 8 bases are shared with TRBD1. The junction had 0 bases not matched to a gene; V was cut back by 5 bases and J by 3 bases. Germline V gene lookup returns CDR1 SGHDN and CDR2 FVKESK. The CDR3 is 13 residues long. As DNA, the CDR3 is TGTGCCAGCAGCGACAGGGGCAAAAACATTCAGTACTTC. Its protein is CASSDRGKNIQYF.